Presented here are 22 T cell receptor beta chains from one specimen sequenced in a study of T cell responses to AZD1222 COVID-19 vaccine. Libraries were prepared by immunoSEQ multiplex PCR; TCRdb keeps only in-frame clonotypes and omits some of them. The repertoire consists of some 50,000 clones, with approximately 89% occurring once and the leading ten covering about 5.7%. Sequencing was performed on peripheral blood, taken 28 days after the second AZD1222 dose. Receptors originate from an adult who received the AZD1222 COVID-19 vaccine.

The chain joins TRBV9 to TRBJ1-2; D is perhaps TRBD1 (6 bases). The CDR3 is made up of 15 amino acids. Trimming removed 0 bases from V and 8 bases from J, with 17 bases in between. The germline gives CDR1 SGDLS, CDR2 YYNGEE. The CDR3 bases are TGTGCCAGCAGCGTAGCTGGGGACATTTTGGAGGGCTACACCTTC. Translated, it gives CASSVAGDILEGYTF.

V usage is TRBV5-1 and J usage is TRBJ1-2; TRBD1 matches at 9 bases. From germline, CDR1 is SGHRS and CDR2 YFSETQ. V shed 4 bases and J 8 bases; nucleotides not matched to a gene: 12. The length of the CDR3 is 15 residues. DNA for the CDR3: TGCGCCAGCAGCCCCGAGGGACAGGGCATAGCCGGCTACACCTTC. Encoded protein: CASSPEGQGIAGYTF.

The chain recombines TRBV19 with TRBJ2-3; the match to TRBD2 covers 8 bases. Germline CDR1 reads LNHDA; CDR2 reads SQIVND (reference sequence). After removal of 9 bases from V and 5 bases from J, the junction contained 13 bases not matched to a gene. The CDR3 totals 15 residues. The CDR3 sequence: CASNSGGVAQDTQYF. In DNA, the CDR3 is TGTGCCAGCAACTCGGGAGGGGTAGCTCAAGATACGCAGTATTTT.

This chain joins TRBV19 and TRBJ1-2; D uncertain. V was clipped by 1 base and J by 0 bases, with 6 bases between them. Germline-derived CDR1 and CDR2 are LNHDA and SQIVND (reference sequence). CDR3 length equals 14 residues. As DNA, the CDR3 is TGTGCCAGTAGTATAGGGCAGTCTAACTATGGCTACACCTTC. It specifies CASSIGQSNYGYTF.

The genes are TRBV7-2 and TRBJ2-1, with 9 bases lining up with TRBD2. The CDR3 has 13 amino acids. J gave up 3 bases and V 8 bases, and 2 bases lay outside the gene matches. Looked up from germline, CDR1 is SGHTA and CDR2 is FQGNSA. This CDR3 is CASFSGSYNEQFF. Here the CDR3 DNA reads TGTGCCAGCTTTAGCGGGAGCTACAATGAGCAGTTCTTC.

CDR3 sequence (DNA): TGTGCCAGCAGCTTAGGGTACCACGAGTCCGATACGCAGTATTTT. Protein sequence: CASSLGYHESDTQYF. The chain joins TRBV7-7 to TRBJ2-3; D gene unclear. Germline assignment: CDR1 SSHAT and CDR2 FNYEAQ (reference sequence). The CDR3 covers 15 residues. V lost 1 base and J 6 bases, leaving 14 bases between the germline ends. The whole variable domain, filled in from reference TRBV7-7 and TRBJ2-3, reads GAGVSQSPRYKVTKRGQDVTLRCDPISSHATLYWYQQALGQGPEFLTYFNYEAQPDKSGLPSDRFSAERPEGSISTLTIQRTEQRDSAMYRCASSLGYHESDTQYFGPGTRLTVL.

This chain links TRBV2 with TRBJ1-2, with D possibly TRBD1 on 5 matching bases. V was clipped by 1 base and J by 2 bases, with 8 bases between them. CDR1 is SNHLY and CDR2 is FYNNEI in the germline V gene. This CDR3 contains 14 residues. CDR3 sequence: CASSEVEGNYGYTF. DNA of the CDR3: TGTGCCAGCAGTGAAGTTGAGGGGAACTATGGCTACACCTTC.

The genes are TRBV6-4 and TRBJ2-2; no clear D gene. Deletions cut 4 bases from V and 5 bases from J, with 11 bases between. The CDR3 is made up of 14 amino acids. Per germline, CDR1 MRHNA and CDR2 SNTAGT. DNA of the CDR3: TGTGCCAGCAGTGCTTGGTCGAGGACCGGGGAGCTGTTTTTT. Translation gives CASSAWSRTGELFF.

V gene TRBV20-1 combines with J gene TRBJ2-3, with D unclear. This CDR3 has 12 amino acids. Germline CDR1 reads DFQATT; CDR2 reads SNEGSKA (reference sequence). V was clipped by 4 bases and J by 2 bases, with 7 bases between them. CDR3: CSAIEYTDTQYF. The CDR3 bases are TGCAGTGCTATTGAGTACACAGATACGCAGTATTTT.

The chain uses TRBV19 and TRBJ1-4; perhaps TRBD1 as D (5 bases). The V end was cut by 3 bases, the J end by 6 bases, with 14 bases between. CDR1 and CDR2 (germline): LNHDA, SQIVND (reference sequence). The CDR3 runs 15 residues. CDR3 region: CASSMPRGVDEKLFF. In DNA, the CDR3 is TGTGCCAGTAGTATGCCTCGGGGGGTCGATGAAAAACTGTTTTTT.

The chain couples TRBV6-6 to TRBJ2-3; no clear D. The CDR3 runs to 12 residues. Germline CDR1 reads MNHNY; CDR2 reads SVGAGI (reference sequence). V was shortened by 5 bases and J by 6 bases, with 9 bases between the two germline ends. This CDR3 is CASSLPRDTQYF. DNA for the CDR3: TGTGCCAGCAGTCTACCAAGGGATACGCAGTATTTT.

The V call is TRBV7-6, the J call TRBJ2-7, with D possibly TRBD1 on 7 matching bases. The CDR3 spans 15 residues. V dropped 5 bases and J dropped 6 bases, with 20 bases sitting between them. Per the germline V gene, CDR1 is SGHVS and CDR2 is FNYEAQ. In DNA, the CDR3 is TGTGCCAGCAGCCCAAATCAGGGGGGTTTGGGCGAGCAGTACTTC. Amino acid sequence: CASSPNQGGLGEQYF.

This chain joins TRBV3-1 (or the pseudogene TRBV3-2) and TRBJ1-4; 8 nucleotides line up with TRBD1. The CDR3 covers 17 residues. Germline CDR1 reads LGHDT; CDR2 reads YNNKEL (reference sequence). V shed 1 base and J 3 bases; nucleotides not matched to a gene: 7. The CDR3 nucleotides are TGTGCCAGCAGCCAAGGAAGGGACAGGCCCCCTAATGAAAAACTGTTTTTT. This encodes CASSQGRDRPPNEKLFF.

The rearrangement links TRBV19 to TRBJ2-1, with a possible D match to TRBD2 (5 bases). The V gene's germline CDR1 is LNHDA and CDR2 SQIVND (reference sequence). Trimming left V 6 bases short and J 5 bases short, with 14 bases between. The CDR3 runs to 14 residues. CDR3 protein: CASRTTPANNEQFF. The CDR3 DNA reads as TGTGCCAGTAGGACTACACCTGCGAACAATGAGCAGTTCTTC.

The rearrangement joins TRBV5-1 to TRBJ2-3; D is perhaps TRBD1 (6 bases). Trimming removed 0 bases from V and 4 bases from J, with 24 bases in between. Looked up from germline, CDR1 is SGHRS and CDR2 is YFSETQ. This CDR3 is 19 amino acids long. The CDR3 here is CASSLAGANQGFVPDTQYF. For the CDR3, the DNA is TGCGCCAGCAGCTTGGCTGGGGCGAACCAGGGGTTCGTTCCAGATACGCAGTATTTT. The variable domain in full, with the rest retrieved from reference TRBV5-1 and TRBJ2-3, is KAGVTQTPRYLIKTRGQQVTLSCSPISGHRSVSWYQQTPGQGLQFLFEYFSETQRNKGNFPGRFSGRQFSNSRSEMNVSTLELGDSALYLCASSLAGANQGFVPDTQYFGPGTRLTVL.

The chain carries TRBV6-2 or TRBV6-3 and TRBJ2-1, with D possibly being TRBD2 (6 bases). The CDR3 totals 15 residues. V dropped 6 bases and J dropped 5 bases, with 17 bases sitting between them. CDR1 and CDR2 from the germline V gene are MNHEY and SVGEGT. The CDR3 reads CASSPAEEGNNEQFF. The CDR3 DNA is TGTGCCAGCAGCCCCGCGGAGGAGGGCAACAATGAGCAGTTCTTC.

This clone came up once. This chain links TRBV4-1 with TRBJ1-5, with 8 nucleotides matching TRBD1. Germline-derived CDR1 and CDR2 are MGHRA and YSYEKL. This CDR3 has 17 amino acids. Losses at the gene ends were 2 bases for V and 5 bases for J; bases not matched to a gene: 11. CDR3 sequence reads: CASSQNPGTGRYQPQHF. CDR3 sequence (DNA): TGCGCCAGCAGCCAAAACCCCGGGACAGGCCGATATCAGCCCCAGCATTTT.

The chain couples TRBV3-1 (or the pseudogene TRBV3-2) to TRBJ1-2; no reliable D call. V gave up 1 base and J gave up 7 bases, with 10 bases separating them. The CDR3 extends over 13 amino acids. Germline V gene lookup returns CDR1 LGHDT and CDR2 YNNKEL (reference sequence). CDR3 coding DNA: TGTGCCAGCAGCCAAGGCACTTTCACTGGCTACACCTTC. Encoded protein: CASSQGTFTGYTF.

This clone was detected only once. V gene TRBV2 combines with J gene TRBJ2-7; 8 nucleotides align to TRBD1. Germline trimming cut 6 bases from V and 5 bases from J; bases unmatched to any gene: 9. CDR3 length: 14 residues. Germline V lookup: CDR1 SNHLY, CDR2 FYNNEI. The CDR3 DNA sequence: TGTGCCAGCAGGGCTGGTCAGGGGGCGGACGAGCAGTACTTC. Translation: CASRAGQGADEQYF.

The V and J genes are TRBV6-5 and TRBJ1-2; D call uncertain. The germline V gene encodes CDR1 MNHEY and CDR2 SVGAGI. V dropped 8 bases and J dropped 0 bases, with 13 bases sitting between them. The CDR3 extends over 14 amino acids. The CDR3 DNA is TGTGCCAGCCAACCCCCGGGGTCTAACTATGGCTACACCTTC. Translated, it gives CASQPPGSNYGYTF.

The V gene is TRBV7-8, the J gene TRBJ1-5; D is perhaps TRBD1 (5 bases). The CDR3 totals 15 residues. Trimming cost V 5 bases and J 3 bases, with 14 bases left between them. Germline loops: CDR1 SGHVS, CDR2 FQNEAQ. The CDR3 nucleotides read TGTGCCAGCAGCCCGGGAGGGACCCTCAATCAGCCCCAGCATTTT. Translation: CASSPGGTLNQPQHF.

This chain links TRBV10-3 with TRBJ2-1; D might be TRBD1 (5 bases). The CDR3 has 17 residues. Germline CDR1 reads ENHRY; CDR2 reads SYGVKD. V lost 3 bases, J lost 0 bases, and 15 bases lay in between. The CDR3 loop reads CAISEARTRSSYNEQFF. The CDR3 bases are TGTGCCATCAGTGAAGCCCGGACACGTAGCTCCTACAATGAGCAGTTCTTC.